What follows describes a single T cell receptor (beta chain). The sample is drawn from a study of control samples from healthy donors and cancer patients. CDR1 and CDR2 from the germline V gene are LNHDA and SQIVND (reference sequence). The CDR3 length is 12 residues. V was clipped by 6 bases and J by 0 bases, with 3 bases between them. TCRdb's table, derived via immunoSEQ multiplex PCR, lists solely in-frame clones and lacks some. Among about 120,000 clones, over 75% were seen once, and the ten largest hold roughly 2.8%. The sequenced sample was blood. The chain recombines TRBV19 with TRBJ1-3, with D hard to call. This sequence originates from a man in his fifties or sixties in good health. CDR3 nucleotides: TGTGCCAGTAGGGGCTCTGGAAACACCATATATTTT. This translates into CASRGSGNTIYF.